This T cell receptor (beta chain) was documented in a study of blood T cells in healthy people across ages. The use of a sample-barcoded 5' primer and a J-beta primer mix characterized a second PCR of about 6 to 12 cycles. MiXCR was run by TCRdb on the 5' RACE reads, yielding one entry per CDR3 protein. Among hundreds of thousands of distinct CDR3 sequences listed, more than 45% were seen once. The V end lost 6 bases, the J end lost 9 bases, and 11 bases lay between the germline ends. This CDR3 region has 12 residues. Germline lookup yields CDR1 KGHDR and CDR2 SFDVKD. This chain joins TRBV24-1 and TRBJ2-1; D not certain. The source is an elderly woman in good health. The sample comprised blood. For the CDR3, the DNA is TGTGCCACCAGTCCCCTCGGTTTTGAGCAGTTCTTC. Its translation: CATSPLGFEQFF.